What follows describes a single TCR beta chain. Looked up from germline, CDR1 is WSHSY and CDR2 is SAAADI. This CDR3 contains 17 residues. With V trimmed by 2 bases and J by 6 bases, 13 bases remained unmatched. Only in-frame clones appear in the TCRdb table, and some are missing; sequencing was by immunoSEQ multiplex PCR. The sample carries 100,000 or so clones, 82% recorded once. The data are from a study of blood T cell repertoires in COVID-19. Study summary: Samples taken during acute and convalescent COVID-19 were collected in the United States, Italy and Spain.

The sample comprised peripheral blood. The sequence was obtained from a man over 45 with active or convalescent COVID-19. This sequence joins TRBV10-2 and TRBJ2-1, with 7 bases identical to TRBD2. The CDR3 DNA reads as TGCGCCAGCAGTGAGAGTTGGGCGGGCGGGAGAAGCAATGAGCAGTTCTTC. Translated, it gives CASSESWAGGRSNEQFF.